This TCR beta chain is drawn from a study of Ad26.COV2.S vaccination and SARS-CoV-2 variants. Study summary: Once, or twice with 56 days between doses, Ad26.COV2.S was given intramuscularly.

J gave up 0 bases and V 4 bases, and 4 bases lay outside the gene matches. Germline CDR1 is SGHNT and CDR2 is YYREEE (reference sequence). There are 16 residues in the CDR3. The treatment denotes: over 15 received Ad26.COV2.S at low or high dose, single or two shots; roughly five received placebo; per-sample allocation not given. The study sampled participants on day 63 after the first vaccine or placebo injection. Immunization relied on an Ad26 vector, which expressed Wuhan-strain SARS-CoV-2 spike. Libraries were prepared by immunoSEQ multiplex PCR; TCRdb keeps only in-frame clonotypes and omits some of them. The repertoire holds around 500,000 clones, with 89% as singletons.

The specimen was peripheral blood, collected in a trial of Ad26.COV2.S vaccine versus placebo. The chain combines TRBV5-4 with TRBJ2-5; 12 bases map to TRBD2. The TCR comes from a person aged 18 to 59 who received the Ad26.COV2.S COVID-19 vaccine or a placebo. The CDR3 coding sequence is TGTGCCAGCAGCCGACCTAGCGGGGGGGACCAAGAGACCCAGTACTTC. It encodes CASSRPSGGDQETQYF.